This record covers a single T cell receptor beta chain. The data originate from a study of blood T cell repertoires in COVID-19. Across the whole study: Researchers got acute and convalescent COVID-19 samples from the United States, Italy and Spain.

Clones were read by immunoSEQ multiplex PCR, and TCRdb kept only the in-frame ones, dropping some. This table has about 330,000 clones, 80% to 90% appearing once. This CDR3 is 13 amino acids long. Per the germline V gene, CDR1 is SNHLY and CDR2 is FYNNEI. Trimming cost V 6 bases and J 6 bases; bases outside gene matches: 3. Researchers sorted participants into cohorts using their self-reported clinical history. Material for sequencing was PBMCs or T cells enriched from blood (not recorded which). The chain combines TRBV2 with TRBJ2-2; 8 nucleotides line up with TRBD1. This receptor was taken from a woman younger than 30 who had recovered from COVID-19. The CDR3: CASRRTGPGELFF. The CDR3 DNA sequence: TGTGCCAGCAGGAGGACAGGGCCCGGGGAGCTGTTTTTT.